This TCR beta chain was recorded in a study of blood T cell repertoires in COVID-19. V was cut by 4 bases and J by 4 bases, with 16 bases left in between. In germline, CDR1 is GTSNPN, CDR2 SVGIG (reference sequence). The CDR3 length is 14 residues. Using immunoSEQ multiplex PCR, the repertoire was profiled, and TCRdb retains in-frame clones only, with some absent. The profile covers under 300,000 clones, with more than 70% appearing a single time and 2% to 2.5% taken by the ten largest. The cohort comprised adults aged about 18 to 89 years residing in about two dozen US areas. Sequencing was carried out using PBMCs or T cells enriched from blood (not recorded which). The V gene is TRBV30, the J gene TRBJ1-2; D gene uncertain. This receptor was obtained from a woman aged 35 to 49 with acute COVID-19. This CDR3 is CAWTTPKAAYGYTF. The CDR3 nucleotides are TGTGCCTGGACCACCCCTAAAGCTGCCTATGGCTACACCTTC.